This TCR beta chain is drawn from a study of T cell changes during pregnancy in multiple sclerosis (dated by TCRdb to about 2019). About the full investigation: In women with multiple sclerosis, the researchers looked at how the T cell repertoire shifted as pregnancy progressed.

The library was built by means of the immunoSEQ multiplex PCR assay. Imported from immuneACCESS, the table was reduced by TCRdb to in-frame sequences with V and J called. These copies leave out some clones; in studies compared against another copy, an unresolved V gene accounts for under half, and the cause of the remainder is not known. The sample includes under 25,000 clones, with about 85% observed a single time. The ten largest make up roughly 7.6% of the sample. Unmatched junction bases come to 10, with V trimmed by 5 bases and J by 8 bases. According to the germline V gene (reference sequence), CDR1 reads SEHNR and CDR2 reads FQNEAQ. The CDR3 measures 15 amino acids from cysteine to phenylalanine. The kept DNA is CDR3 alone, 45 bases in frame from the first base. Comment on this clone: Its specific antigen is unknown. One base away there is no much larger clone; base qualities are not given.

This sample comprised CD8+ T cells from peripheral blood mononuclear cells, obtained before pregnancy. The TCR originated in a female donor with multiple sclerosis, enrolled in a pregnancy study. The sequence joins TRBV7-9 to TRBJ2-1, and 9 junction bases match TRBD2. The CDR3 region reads CASSHSGSGDYEQFF. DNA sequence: TGTGCCAGCAGCCATAGCGGGAGTGGTGACTATGAGCAGTTCTTC.